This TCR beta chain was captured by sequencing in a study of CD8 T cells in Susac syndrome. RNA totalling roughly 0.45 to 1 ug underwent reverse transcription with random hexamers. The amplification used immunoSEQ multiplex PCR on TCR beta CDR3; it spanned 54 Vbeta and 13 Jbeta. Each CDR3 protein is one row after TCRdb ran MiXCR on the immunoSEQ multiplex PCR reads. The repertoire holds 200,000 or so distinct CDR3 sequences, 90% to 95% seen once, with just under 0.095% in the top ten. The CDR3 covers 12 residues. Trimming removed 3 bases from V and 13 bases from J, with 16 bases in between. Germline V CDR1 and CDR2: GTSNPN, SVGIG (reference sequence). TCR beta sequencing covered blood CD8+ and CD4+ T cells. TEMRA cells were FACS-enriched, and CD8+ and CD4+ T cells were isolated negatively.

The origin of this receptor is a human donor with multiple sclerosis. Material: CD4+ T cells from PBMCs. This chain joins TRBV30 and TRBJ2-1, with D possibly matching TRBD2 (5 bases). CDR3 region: CAWSHGLSIQFF. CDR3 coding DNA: TGTGCCTGGAGCCACGGACTTTCAATACAGTTCTTC.